The clone carrying this T cell receptor beta chain was observed at least ten times. Its target is unknown. As TCR cDNA was made by 5'RACE template switching, a universal primer site and UMIs were added. TCRdb independently ran MiXCR on the 5' RACE reads; one entry per CDR3 protein. The sample contains over 45,000 distinct CDR3 sequences, around 6.5% of which appear only once. The data stem from a study of T cells after yellow fever vaccination. General study results and limits: Post-booster repertoires contained most primary-vaccination clones again (about 95% CD4, approximately 86% CD8). Repertoires obtained by FACS sorting could include abundant clonotypes that entered as contaminants from the bulk population. Some clonotypes were seen in both the CD4 and the CD8 compartments. These made up a small share and likely arose from convergent recombination.

Trimming took 4 bases from V and 4 from J; bases not matched to a gene: 5. CDR1 is SGDLS and CDR2 is YYNGEE in the germline V gene. The CDR3 spans 14 residues. The chain uses TRBV9 and TRBJ1-3; 7 positions agree with TRBD1. The source of this sequence is a man between 18 and 29 years old who received the YFV17D yellow fever vaccine. The input for sequencing was CD8+ T cells sorted from PBMCs, taken on the day of the first yellow fever vaccination. The CDR3 reads CASSPQGGGNTIYF. CDR3 coding DNA: TGTGCCAGCAGCCCCCAGGGGGGGGGAAACACCATATATTTT.